The next 11 T cell receptor beta chains were all read from a single sample in a study of T cell responses to AZD1222 COVID-19 vaccine. The repertoire was sequenced with immunoSEQ multiplex PCR; TCRdb's copy has only in-frame clones and lacks some. The sample holds about 26,000 clones, 88% seen once. The specimen was peripheral blood, collected 28 days after the second AZD1222 dose. Receptors were obtained from an adult who received the AZD1222 COVID-19 vaccine.

J is TRBJ1-5 and V is TRBV6-6; D gene ambiguous. The CDR3 loop spans 16 amino acids. Germline values: CDR1 MNHNY, CDR2 SVGAGI (reference sequence). V lost 0 bases, J lost 3 bases, and 12 bases lay in between. DNA of the CDR3: TGTGCCAGCAGTTACTCGAAGGGAACGAACAATCAGCCCCAGCATTTT. Residues: CASSYSKGTNNQPQHF.

About this clone itself: Its ends do not fully match the called genes, so a read error is possible. This rearrangement joins TRBV7-9 to TRBJ1-4, with 7 bases that match TRBD1. The CDR3 consists of 12 residues. Germline V CDR1 and CDR2: SEHNR, FQNEAQ (reference sequence). CDR3 sequence: CASSLRGTVEIF. The CDR3 coding sequence is TGTGCCAGCAGCTTAAGAGGGACAGTCGAGATTTTT.

The rearrangement joins TRBV5-4 to TRBJ1-3, with D possibly matching TRBD1 (5 bases). The CDR3 runs to 15 residues. Germline assignment: CDR1 SGHNT and CDR2 YYREEE (reference sequence). V gave up 4 bases and J gave up 0 bases, with 11 bases separating them. The CDR3 DNA reads TGTGCCAGCAGCCATGACAGTATCTCTGGAAACACCATATATTTT. Translating gives CASSHDSISGNTIYF. Combining the CDR3 with reference TRBV5-4 and TRBJ1-3 gives the whole variable domain ETGVTQSPTHLIKTRGQQVTLRCSSQSGHNTVSWYQQALGQGPQFIFQYYREEENGRGNFPPRFSGLQFPNYSSELNVNALELDDSALYLCASSHDSISGNTIYFGEGSWLTVV.

The rearrangement uses TRBV19 and TRBJ1-5; D is possibly TRBD1 (6 bases). CDR3 length: 13 residues. Germline values: CDR1 LNHDA, CDR2 SQIVND (reference sequence). Trimming took off 5 bases at V and 2 bases at J, with 7 bases between the two ends. The chain's CDR3 is CASSPGGNQPQHF. The CDR3 DNA follows: TGTGCCAGTAGTCCAGGGGGCAATCAGCCCCAGCATTTT.

DNA of the CDR3: TGCGCCAGCAGCCCGGGCGGGGGTACGGACGAGCAGTACTTC. This encodes CASSPGGGTDEQYF. The chain recombines TRBV5-1 with TRBJ2-7; 7 nucleotides match TRBD2. Germline CDR1 SGHRS, CDR2 YFSETQ. The J segment lost 5 bases and the V segment lost 4 bases, leaving 9 bases of the junction unmatched. This CDR3 is 14 amino acids long.

The chain joins TRBV7-2 to TRBJ2-5, with 9 bases aligning to TRBD2. CDR1 is SGHTA, CDR2 FQGNSA, per germline. J was trimmed by 5 bases and V by 2 bases; bases with no gene match: 9. The CDR3 has 16 residues. CDR3 in DNA: TGTGCCAGCAGCTTACAGGGTAGCGGGGGCCCGGAGACCCAGTACTTC. Translation gives CASSLQGSGGPETQYF.

The chain carries TRBV5-1 and TRBJ2-7; TRBD1 aligns across 11 bases. V dropped 4 bases and J dropped 6; count of bases not matched to a gene: 6. The germline V gene has CDR1 SGHRS and CDR2 YFSETQ. The CDR3 totals 14 residues. CDR3 sequence: CASSEPGQGVEQYF. CDR3 nucleotide sequence: TGCGCCAGCAGCGAACCGGGACAGGGGGTCGAGCAGTACTTC.

V is TRBV21-1 and J is TRBJ1-6. TRBV21-1 is a documented pseudogene. The CDR3 has 21 amino acids. The CDR3 here is CASPKLRTRGQRITYNSPLHF. CDR3 coding DNA: TGTGCCAGCCCTAAATTAAGAACGCGGGGGCAGAGAATTACCTATAATTCACCCCTCCACTTT.

J is TRBJ1-2 and V is TRBV5-1; unclear D gene. Between the trimmed V and J ends, which lost 0 bases and 6 bases, there was a span of 15 bases. From germline, CDR1 is SGHRS and CDR2 YFSETQ. The length of the CDR3 is 15 residues. CDR3 bases: TGCGCCAGCAGCTTGGAATGGGGTCTAAAGGATGGCTACACCTTC. It codes for CASSLEWGLKDGYTF.

The chain couples TRBV12-3 or TRBV12-4 to TRBJ2-7; either TRBD1 or TRBD2 may fit D (5 bases each). The V and J ends lost 6 bases and 6 bases respectively, with 12 bases between them. This CDR3 region has 12 residues. CDR3 sequence: CASSRDLGEQYF. In nucleotides, the CDR3 is TGTGCCAGCAGCCGGGACCTGGGCGAGCAGTACTTC.

This chain uses TRBV19 with TRBJ1-2, with TRBD1 matching over 8 bases. From germline, CDR1 is LNHDA and CDR2 SQIVND (reference sequence). J was trimmed by 2 bases and V by 6 bases; bases with no gene match: 5. The CDR3 spans 14 residues. The CDR3 DNA follows: TGTGCCAGTAGCCTAGGACAGGGAAACTATGGCTACACCTTC. Protein product: CASSLGQGNYGYTF.